These 10 T cell receptor beta chains were sequenced from one sample in a study of blood T cell repertoires in COVID-19. Profiling relied on immunoSEQ multiplex PCR, and the TCRdb table lists in-frame clones only, not all of them. The sample has over 100,000 clones, 70% to 90% seen once. The source material was peripheral blood. The receptors come from a man aged 50 or older with acute or convalescent COVID-19.

This clone showed up just once. V usage is TRBV5-1 and J usage is TRBJ1-2, with a weak D call TRBD1 (5 bases). Trimming removed 0 bases at V and 1 base at J, with 13 bases between. Germline loops: CDR1 SGHRS, CDR2 YFSETQ. The CDR3 runs to 16 residues. The CDR3 coding sequence is TGCGCCAGCAGCTTGGTCGGGGGGAAAAATAACTATGGCTACACCTTC. Encoded protein: CASSLVGGKNNYGYTF.

This clone was seen a single time. CDR3 amino acids: CASSPRTGTGGANVLTF. CDR3 bases: TGTGCCAGTAGTCCCCGGACAGGGACGGGTGGGGCCAACGTCCTGACTTTC. The rearrangement links TRBV19 to TRBJ2-6; 8 bases map to TRBD1. Germline V gene sequence: CDR1 LNHDA, CDR2 SQIVND (reference sequence). CDR3 length: 17 residues. The junction had 9 bases not matched to a gene; V was cut back by 5 bases and J by 3 bases.

The chain joins TRBV6-5 to TRBJ1-2, with 8 bases fitting TRBD1. Germline loops: CDR1 MNHEY, CDR2 SVGAGI. There are 15 residues in the CDR3. The V and J ends lost 8 bases and 3 bases, in that order; junction bases with no gene match: 11. Here the CDR3 DNA reads TGTGCCAGCCGATTAGGCAGGGGGCTTTACTATGGCTACACCTTC. Translating gives CASRLGRGLYYGYTF.

The chain has TRBV20-1 and TRBJ1-1, with D hard to call. This CDR3 is 11 amino acids long. V was clipped by 7 bases and J by 2 bases, with 8 bases between them. The germline CDR1 and CDR2 sequences are DFQATT and SNEGSKA (reference sequence). In nucleotides, the CDR3 is TGCAGTGGGTTTACAAACACTGAAGCTTTCTTT. This codes for CSGFTNTEAFF.

The chain links TRBV6-5 to TRBJ1-5; tentatively, D is TRBD1 (5 bases). Trimming took off 5 bases at V and 0 bases at J, with 11 bases between the two ends. Germline values: CDR1 MNHEY, CDR2 SVGAGI. The CDR3 consists of 15 residues. CDR3 sequence (DNA): TGTGCCAGCAGTACGGGGGACGGTAGCAATCAGCCCCAGCATTTT. Protein: CASSTGDGSNQPQHF.

This clone was counted a single time. The chain joins TRBV5-1 to TRBJ1-1; TRBD1 matches at 7 bases. V lost 1 base, J lost 4 bases, and 7 bases stayed unmatched. Germline values: CDR1 SGHRS, CDR2 YFSETQ. This CDR3 contains 15 residues. This CDR3 reads CASSLIPGGSTEAFF. The CDR3 coding sequence is TGCGCCAGCAGCTTGATTCCAGGGGGGAGCACTGAAGCTTTCTTT.

J is TRBJ1-1 and V is TRBV6-5, with 9 nucleotides matching TRBD1. The CDR3 has 15 amino acids. V lost 7 bases and J lost 4; bases outside the gene matches: 10. In germline, CDR1 is MNHEY, CDR2 SVGAGI. The CDR3 coding sequence is TGTGCCAGCACCCAAGGACAGGGGATCATCACTGAAGCTTTCTTT. This encodes CASTQGQGIITEAFF.

The rearrangement uses TRBV28 and TRBJ2-7; 11 bases line up with TRBD2. The V and J ends lost 5 bases and 2 bases, in that order; junction bases with no gene match: 5. The CDR3 totals 15 residues. Germline CDR1 is MDHEN and CDR2 is SYDVKM. The CDR3 sequence: CASSPALAGAYEQYF. The CDR3 DNA reads as TGTGCCAGCAGTCCCGCACTAGCGGGAGCCTACGAGCAGTACTTC.

This chain joins TRBV6-5 and TRBJ1-6, with D perhaps matching TRBD1 (6 bases). The CDR3 totals 13 residues. Germline V lookup: CDR1 MNHEY, CDR2 SVGAGI. Trimming removed 10 bases from V and 5 bases from J, with 12 bases in between. The CDR3 bases are TGTGCCACTGGGACACTCAATAATTCACCCCTCCACTTT. This codes for CATGTLNNSPLHF.

The chain employs TRBV10-3 and TRBJ2-5; 11 bases align to TRBD1. The CDR3 sequence is 15 residues long. CDR1 and CDR2 (germline): ENHRY, SYGVKD. Trimming removed 5 bases from V and 2 bases from J; junction bases left unmatched: 4. Here the CDR3 reads CAISPGQGVQETQYF. DNA for the CDR3: TGTGCCATCAGTCCGGGACAGGGGGTTCAAGAGACCCAGTACTTC.